This is a list of T cell receptor beta chains from one sample in a study of tumor-infiltrating lymphocytes in primary liver carcinoma. TCRdb ran MiXCR on the multiplex PCR reads and lists one entry per CDR3 protein. The sample carries around 71,000 distinct CDR3 sequences, 71% recorded once. Sequenced input: liver tumor tissue from sampling region 4. These receptor sequences come from a woman aged 55-75 years with primary liver carcinoma and hepatitis B virus infection. The CDR3 runs from the conserved cysteine through the conserved F or W.

cdr3_length,v_call,cdr3_aa
16,TRBV10-3,CAIRTGGVTGYNEQLF
16,TRBV5-5,CASSPRIGDAYNEQFF
14,TRBV6-1,CASSATGYAYEQYF
15,TRBV7-9,CASSFDRGRDNEQLF
14,TRBV6-2/TRBV6-3,CASSLGLTTYDRYF
15,TRBV12-3/TRBV12-4,CASSQETGGRSEQYF
13,TRBV20-1,CSARGGVRQPQHF
15,TRBV6-6,CASSSRIGSSYGYTF
16,TRBV24-1,CATSDPGTGNTGELFF
13,TRBV6-5,CASRRGTGFEQYF
13,TRBV4-1,CASRGNGRYEQYF
15,TRBV10-3,CAISDGTTPNTEAFF
15,TRBV12-3/TRBV12-4,CANRKTRGAQYEQYF
14,TRBV2,CASATSGRAIEQFF
16,TRBV14,CASSHVPGVVTDTQYF
15,TRBV6-6,CASRQERTGDYEQYF
14,TRBV11-3,CASSLATVLEDYTF
13,TRBV28,CASSLRVKSEAFF
14,TRBV28,CASSLWGRDQPQHF
16,TRBV11-2,CASSLGTPEGFYDYTF
11,TRBV12-3/TRBV12-4,CASTPGTEQYF
14,TRBV6-6,CASSLDGSRPPLHF
17,TRBV4-2,CASSQEETGSRTDMQYF
15,TRBV28,CARSSPGGPVDTQYF
15,TRBV11-2,CASSLDSGAIYGYNF
20,TRBV4-2,CASSHESPSGRVGPGNIQYF
16,TRBV28,CASSSGLAVLSYEQCF
17,TRBV11-2,CASNSRPTRGANTVAFF
13,TRBV6-4,CTSSDSGTDTQYF
17,TRBV4-1,CPSSQIDMGLPTGELFF
15,TRBV6-1,CANSEDGGCNQPQHF
14,TRBV4-1,CASSPIETGRPQHF
17,TRBV11-2,CANSLTRQAATNETLFF
18,TRBV5-6,CASSLDPFRQEAGSPLYF
13,TRBV11-1,CAICRTLVSPLHF
14,TRBV14,CASSRDRAHGSLHF
18,TRBV4-1,CASNSLGGELLSGNTIYF
17,TRBV12-3/TRBV12-4,CVSIRLAGGSRVEDQYF
14,TRBV11-2,CPSSLNWEVDTQYF
13,TRBV12-3/TRBV12-4,CVSTVTGANGYTF
15,TRBV6-5,CASTPGQGVTDTQYF
14,TRBV10-3,CDISEGREPHEQYF
13,TRBV28,CASSRTGLETRYF
15,TRBV12-3/TRBV12-4,CPSSSGLAVTGELFF
13,TRBV29-1,CSVTSDNTDTQYF
16,TRBV4-2,CASIPGLAGSTDTQCF